These 24 T cell receptor beta chains were all obtained from the same sample, sequenced in a study of T-cell reconstitution after alpha-beta-depleted transplantation in children. Using unique molecular identifiers, the investigators prepared the TCRbeta library. TCRdb reprocessed the PCR reads via MiXCR and lists one record per CDR3 protein. The sample lists about 600,000 distinct CDR3 sequences, 10% to 15% occurring once. Sample: PBMCs, mostly from graft donor cells, taken 360 days after TCRalphabeta/CD19-depleted stem cell transplant. The source of these receptors is a male patient between 10 and 17 years old who had a stem cell transplant for acute myeloid leukemia, so the T cells may come from the graft donor.

This chain links TRBV20-1 with TRBJ2-1; 8 bases are a match to TRBD1. The CDR3 totals 20 residues. Trimming took 0 bases from V and 3 from J; bases not matched to a gene: 19. Per germline, CDR1 DFQATT and CDR2 SNEGSKA (reference sequence). The CDR3 bases are TGCAGTGCTAGAGATCGAGGAGGGCGGACAGGGAGCCCCCTCTACAATGAGCAGTTCTTC. It codes for CSARDRGGRTGSPLYNEQFF.

The chain uses TRBV7-9 and TRBJ2-7; 7 bases fit TRBD2. The CDR3 contains 15 residues. Trimming removed 5 bases from V and 1 base from J; junction bases left unmatched: 8. Germline V gene sequence: CDR1 SEHNR, CDR2 FQNEAQ (reference sequence). The CDR3 sequence: CASSPPLGGSYEQYF. In DNA form, the CDR3 reads TGTGCCAGCAGCCCTCCCCTGGGGGGGTCCTACGAGCAGTACTTC.

Worth noting for this clonotype: The junction differs from germline at one of its ends, possibly a read error. The chain employs TRBV7-9 and TRBJ1-5; D remains ambiguous. Germline-derived CDR1 and CDR2 are SEHNR and FQNEAQ (reference sequence). The CDR3 totals 12 residues. CDR3 sequence (DNA): TGTGCCAGCAGCCTAGAAAATCAGCCCGAGCATTTT. This codes for CASSLENQPEHF.

The table lists this clonotype with many counts. The chain joins TRBV12-3 or TRBV12-4 to TRBJ2-1; D is perhaps TRBD1 (5 bases). The length of the CDR3 is 13 residues. The V end lost 7 bases, the J end lost 1 base, and 8 bases lay between the germline ends. CDR3 amino acids: CASKGASYNEQFF. Written as DNA, the CDR3 is TGTGCCAGCAAAGGGGCATCCTACAATGAGCAGTTCTTC.

In this sample, this clonotype turned up a few times. The chain has TRBV12-3 or TRBV12-4 and TRBJ2-1; TRBD2 matches at 8 bases. V lost 7 bases and J lost 0; bases outside the gene matches: 11. The CDR3 contains 17 residues. CDR3 nucleotide sequence: TGTGCCAGCACCCCCTTTTCGGGAGGGCTCTCCTACAATGAGCAGTTCTTC. Residues: CASTPFSGGLSYNEQFF.

The table lists this clonotype with many counts. V is TRBV6-1 and J is TRBJ2-1, with TRBD2 matching over 10 bases. CDR1 MNHNS and CDR2 SASEGT come from the germline V gene. The CDR3 totals 15 residues. V lost 7 bases and J lost 4; bases outside the gene matches: 7. The CDR3 here is CASTSGTSVYNEQFF. Here the CDR3 DNA reads TGTGCCAGCACCTCCGGGACTAGCGTTTACAATGAGCAGTTCTTC.

This clonotype came up a few times. The chain uses TRBV7-6 and TRBJ2-7; no firm D call. V gave up 5 bases and J gave up 3 bases, with 14 bases separating them. The V gene's germline CDR1 is SGHVS and CDR2 FNYEAQ. CDR3 length: 14 amino acids. The CDR3 DNA sequence: TGTGCCAGCAGCCCCCTTGTTCCTGGCTACGAGCAGTACTTC. Protein: CASSPLVPGYEQYF.

This clonotype appeared a few times. The gene calls are TRBV3-1 and TRBJ2-2; D is unresolved. The CDR3 has 12 amino acids. Germline loops: CDR1 LGHDT, CDR2 YNNKEL (reference sequence). Trimming removed 3 bases from V and 5 bases from J, with 4 bases in between. The CDR3 region is CASSHRTGELFF. The CDR3 DNA follows: TGTGCCAGCAGCCACCGAACCGGGGAGCTGTTTTTT.

This clonotype has ten or more counts. The chain recombines TRBV7-6 with TRBJ2-1; a possible D gene is TRBD1 (5 bases). Looked up from germline, CDR1 is SGHVS and CDR2 is FNYEAQ. The V and J ends lost 5 bases and 3 bases respectively, with 11 bases between them. The CDR3 loop spans 14 amino acids. This chain's CDR3 is CASSTRTLYNEQFF. Written as DNA, the CDR3 is TGTGCCAGCAGCACCCGGACACTCTACAATGAGCAGTTCTTC.

The gene calls are TRBV12-3 or TRBV12-4 and TRBJ2-7, with 7 positions matching TRBD2. The V and J ends lost 5 bases and 4 bases, in that order; junction bases with no gene match: 14. The CDR3 consists of 16 residues. The CDR3 bases are TGTGCCAGCAGTCCCCTGCAATGGGGCGGGGGATACGAGCAGTACTTC. Translating gives CASSPLQWGGGYEQYF.

This clonotype was detected a few times. The chain is built from TRBV29-1 and TRBJ2-6; tentatively, D is TRBD1 (6 bases). This CDR3 has 16 residues. Between the trimmed V and J ends, which lost 7 bases and 2 bases, there was a span of 18 bases. Germline V gene sequence: CDR1 SQVTM, CDR2 ANQGSEA. The CDR3 reads CSALGAGYTGANVLTF. CDR3 sequence (DNA): TGCAGCGCACTGGGGGCAGGGTATACTGGGGCCAACGTCCTGACTTTC.

This clonotype was counted at least ten times. The rearrangement links TRBV29-1 to TRBJ2-1, with TRBD1 as a possible D gene (7 bases). The germline CDR1 and CDR2 sequences are SQVTM and ANQGSEA. The CDR3 is 16 amino acids. V gave up 0 bases and J gave up 2 bases, with 14 bases separating them. The chain's CDR3 is CSVEEFPGGTYNEQFF. CDR3 bases: TGCAGCGTTGAAGAGTTCCCAGGGGGGACCTACAATGAGCAGTTCTTC.

This clonotype was seen a few times. The chain has TRBV5-1 and TRBJ2-7; D is possibly TRBD2 (6 bases). V was cut by 3 bases and J by 6 bases, with 13 bases left in between. Germline lookup yields CDR1 SGHRS and CDR2 YFSETQ. CDR3 length: 13 amino acids. CDR3 residues: CASSSGDLSEQYF. For the CDR3, the DNA is TGCGCCAGCAGCTCGGGGGACCTTAGCGAGCAGTACTTC.

This clonotype was observed a few times. The V gene is TRBV7-2, the J gene TRBJ2-2, with D perhaps matching TRBD2 (6 bases). Germline lookup yields CDR1 SGHTA and CDR2 FQGNSA. The V gene lost 5 bases and the J gene lost 7 bases, with 14 bases spanning the gap. This CDR3 is built from 14 residues. For the CDR3, the DNA is TGTGCCAGCAGCCTTAAGACTAGACGCGGGGAGCTGTTTTTT. Encoded protein: CASSLKTRRGELFF.

V usage is TRBV5-1 and J usage is TRBJ2-1, with D perhaps TRBD1 or TRBD2 (5 bases each). The germline V and J ends were trimmed by 1 base and 1 base, with 24 bases remaining between them. The CDR3 length is 20 residues. The germline gives CDR1 SGHRS, CDR2 YFSETQ. DNA for the CDR3: TGCGCCAGCAGCTTGCGCTCTAGCAACTTCGGGCAGGGTTCCTACAATGAGCAGTTCTTC. Encoded protein: CASSLRSSNFGQGSYNEQFF.

This chain links TRBV14 with TRBJ1-2; 7 bases fit TRBD1. Looked up from germline, CDR1 is SGHDN and CDR2 is FVKESK. This CDR3 has 15 amino acids. Germline trimming cut 4 bases from V and 4 bases from J; bases unmatched to any gene: 9. CDR3 amino acids: CASSRGRDSFYGYTF. CDR3 DNA: TGTGCCAGCAGCCGGGGTAGGGACAGTTTCTATGGCTACACCTTC.

This clonotype appeared a few times. The rearrangement uses TRBV29-1 and TRBJ1-2; D may be TRBD1 (5 bases). Germline V lookup: CDR1 SQVTM, CDR2 ANQGSEA. CDR3 length equals 15 residues. V lost 0 bases, J lost 3 bases, and 14 bases lay in between. The CDR3 loop is CSVEDPDRGYYGYTF. The CDR3 nucleotides are TGCAGCGTTGAAGATCCTGACAGAGGATACTATGGCTACACCTTC.

This clonotype was seen at least ten times. The chain uses TRBV29-1 and TRBJ2-7; 8 bases are a match to TRBD2. CDR3 length: 18 residues. The trim removed 0 bases at V and 6 bases at J, leaving 19 bases unmatched. The germline V gene has CDR1 SQVTM and CDR2 ANQGSEA. CDR3 DNA: TGCAGCGTTGAAGACCTCCTGGGTAGCGGGAAGGTTTCGGGCGAGCAGTACTTC. Translated, it gives CSVEDLLGSGKVSGEQYF.

V and J are TRBV14 and TRBJ2-1; possibly TRBD2 for D (7 bases). The CDR3 has 16 residues. Per the germline V gene, CDR1 is SGHDN and CDR2 is FVKESK. V dropped 5 bases and J dropped 5 bases, with 19 bases sitting between them. The CDR3 coding sequence is TGTGCCAGCAGCAGGGGGTGGCTAGCGGCAGACAATGAGCAGTTCTTC. This codes for CASSRGWLAADNEQFF.

This clonotype was detected only a few times. The rearrangement uses TRBV7-2 and TRBJ2-1; perhaps D is TRBD1 or TRBD2 (5 bases each). Germline V lookup: CDR1 SGHTA, CDR2 FQGNSA. The CDR3 consists of 15 residues. Trimming pared 1 base from V and 7 bases from J, leaving 14 bases between. The CDR3 DNA sequence: TGTGCCAGCAGCTTAGTCAGGGCGACGGGGAATGAGCAGTTCTTC. Amino acid sequence: CASSLVRATGNEQFF.

This sequence joins TRBV29-1 and TRBJ2-5; 7 bases are shared with TRBD1. Germline trimming cut 4 bases from V and 0 bases from J; bases unmatched to any gene: 8. The CDR3 is 15 residues long. Germline lookup yields CDR1 SQVTM and CDR2 ANQGSEA. The CDR3 DNA follows: TGCAGCGTTGCTCCGACAGGGAGTTACCAAGAGACCCAGTACTTC. Translating gives CSVAPTGSYQETQYF.

The genes are TRBV6-2 or TRBV6-3 and TRBJ2-7, with 7 positions matching TRBD1. The CDR3 is 14 amino acids. Germline assignment: CDR1 MNHEY and CDR2 SVGEGT. The junction had 9 bases not matched to a gene; V was cut back by 10 bases and J by 0 bases. The CDR3 spells CATKTGQSSYEQYF. CDR3 coding DNA: TGTGCCACCAAGACAGGGCAGAGCTCCTACGAGCAGTACTTC.

There are many counts of this clonotype. The chain couples TRBV7-6 to TRBJ2-1; unclear D gene. Germline V gene lookup returns CDR1 SGHVS and CDR2 FNYEAQ. The CDR3 totals 15 residues. Trimming pared 1 base from V and 4 bases from J, leaving 11 bases between. The CDR3 here is CASSLVDFGYNEQFF. The CDR3, as DNA: TGTGCCAGCAGCTTAGTAGACTTCGGTTACAATGAGCAGTTCTTC.

The chain couples TRBV12-3 or TRBV12-4 to TRBJ1-5, with 7 positions matching TRBD1. CDR3 length: 15 amino acids. V lost 6 bases to trimming and J lost 0 bases; unmatched junction nucleotides: 5. The CDR3 is CASRWDSNSNQPQHF. CDR3 DNA sequence: TGTGCCAGCAGGTGGGACAGCAATAGCAATCAGCCCCAGCATTTT.